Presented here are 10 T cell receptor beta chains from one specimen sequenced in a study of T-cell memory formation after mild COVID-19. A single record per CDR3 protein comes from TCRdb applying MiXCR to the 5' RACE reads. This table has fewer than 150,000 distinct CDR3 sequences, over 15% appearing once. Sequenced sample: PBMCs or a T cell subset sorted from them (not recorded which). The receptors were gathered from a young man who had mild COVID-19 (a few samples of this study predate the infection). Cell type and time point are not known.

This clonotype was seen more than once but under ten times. The chain's CDR3 is CASSVVGAGVADTQYF. CDR3 bases: TGTGCCAGCAGCGTAGTCGGAGCGGGGGTCGCAGATACGCAGTATTTT. The genes are TRBV9 and TRBJ2-3, with TRBD2 matching over 8 bases. Germline CDR1 is SGDLS and CDR2 is YYNGEE. This CDR3 has 16 amino acids. After removal of 0 bases from V and 4 bases from J, the junction contained 7 bases not matched to a gene. Together with reference TRBV9 and TRBJ2-3, the CDR3 gives the full variable domain: DSGVTQTPKHLITATGQRVTLRCSPRSGDLSVYWYQQSLDQGLQFLIQYYNGEERAKGNILERFSAQQFPDLHSELNLSSLELGDSALYFCASSVVGAGVADTQYFGPGTRLTVL.

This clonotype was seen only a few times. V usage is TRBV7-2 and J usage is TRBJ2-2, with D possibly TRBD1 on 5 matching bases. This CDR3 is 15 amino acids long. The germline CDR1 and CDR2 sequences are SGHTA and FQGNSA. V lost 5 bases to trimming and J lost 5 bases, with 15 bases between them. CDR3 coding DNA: TGTGCCAGCAGCCGTATCACAGCAGGGACCGGGGAGCTGTTTTTT. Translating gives CASSRITAGTGELFF.

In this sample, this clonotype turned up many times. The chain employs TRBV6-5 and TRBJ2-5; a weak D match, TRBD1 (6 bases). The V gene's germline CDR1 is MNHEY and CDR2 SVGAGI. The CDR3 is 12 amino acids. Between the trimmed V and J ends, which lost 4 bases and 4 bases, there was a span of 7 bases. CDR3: CASSSRGETQYF. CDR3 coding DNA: TGTGCCAGCAGTTCCAGGGGAGAGACCCAGTACTTC.

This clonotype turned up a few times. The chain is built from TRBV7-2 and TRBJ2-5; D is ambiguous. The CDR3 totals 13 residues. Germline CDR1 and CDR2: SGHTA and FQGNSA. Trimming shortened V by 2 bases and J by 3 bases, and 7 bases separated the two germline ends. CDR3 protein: CASSLSWEETQYF. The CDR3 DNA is TGTGCCAGCAGCTTAAGTTGGGAAGAGACCCAGTACTTC.

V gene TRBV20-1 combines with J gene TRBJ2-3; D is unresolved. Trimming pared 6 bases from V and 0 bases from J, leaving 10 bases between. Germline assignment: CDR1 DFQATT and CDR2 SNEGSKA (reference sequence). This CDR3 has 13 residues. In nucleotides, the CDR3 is TGCAGTGCCGTTCGCGCGAGCACAGATACGCAGTATTTT. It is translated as CSAVRASTDTQYF.

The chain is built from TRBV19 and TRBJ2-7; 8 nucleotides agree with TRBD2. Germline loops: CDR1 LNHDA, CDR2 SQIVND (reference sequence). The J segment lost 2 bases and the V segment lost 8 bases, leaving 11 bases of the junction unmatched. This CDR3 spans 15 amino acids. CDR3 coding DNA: TGTGCCAGTCGCCCCGGGGGGGCCCTCGCCTACGAGCAGTACTTC. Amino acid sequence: CASRPGGALAYEQYF.

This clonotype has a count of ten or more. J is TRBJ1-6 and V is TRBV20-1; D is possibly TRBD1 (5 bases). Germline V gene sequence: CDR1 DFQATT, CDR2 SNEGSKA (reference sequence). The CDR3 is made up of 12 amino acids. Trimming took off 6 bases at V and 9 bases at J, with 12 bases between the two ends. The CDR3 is CSAVDSASPLHF. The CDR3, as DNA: TGCAGTGCCGTAGACAGTGCTTCACCCCTCCACTTT.

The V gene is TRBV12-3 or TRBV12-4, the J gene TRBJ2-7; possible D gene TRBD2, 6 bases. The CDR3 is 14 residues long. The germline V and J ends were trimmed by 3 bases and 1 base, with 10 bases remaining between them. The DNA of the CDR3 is TGTGCCAGCAGTTTGGGCCTAGCGTCCTACGAGCAGTACTTC. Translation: CASSLGLASYEQYF.

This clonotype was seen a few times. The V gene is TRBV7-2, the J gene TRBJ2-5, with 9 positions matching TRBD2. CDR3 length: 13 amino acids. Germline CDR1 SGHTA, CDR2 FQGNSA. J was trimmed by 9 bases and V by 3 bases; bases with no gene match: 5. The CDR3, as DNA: TGTGCCAGCAGCTTCTGGACTAGCGAGCCCCAGTACTTC. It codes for CASSFWTSEPQYF.

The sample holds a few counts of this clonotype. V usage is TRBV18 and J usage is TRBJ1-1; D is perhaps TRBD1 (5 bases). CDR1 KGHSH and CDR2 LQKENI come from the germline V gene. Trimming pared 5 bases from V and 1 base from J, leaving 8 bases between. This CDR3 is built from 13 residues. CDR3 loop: CASSEDTNTEAFF. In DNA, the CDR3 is TGTGCCAGCTCAGAGGACACGAACACTGAAGCTTTCTTT.